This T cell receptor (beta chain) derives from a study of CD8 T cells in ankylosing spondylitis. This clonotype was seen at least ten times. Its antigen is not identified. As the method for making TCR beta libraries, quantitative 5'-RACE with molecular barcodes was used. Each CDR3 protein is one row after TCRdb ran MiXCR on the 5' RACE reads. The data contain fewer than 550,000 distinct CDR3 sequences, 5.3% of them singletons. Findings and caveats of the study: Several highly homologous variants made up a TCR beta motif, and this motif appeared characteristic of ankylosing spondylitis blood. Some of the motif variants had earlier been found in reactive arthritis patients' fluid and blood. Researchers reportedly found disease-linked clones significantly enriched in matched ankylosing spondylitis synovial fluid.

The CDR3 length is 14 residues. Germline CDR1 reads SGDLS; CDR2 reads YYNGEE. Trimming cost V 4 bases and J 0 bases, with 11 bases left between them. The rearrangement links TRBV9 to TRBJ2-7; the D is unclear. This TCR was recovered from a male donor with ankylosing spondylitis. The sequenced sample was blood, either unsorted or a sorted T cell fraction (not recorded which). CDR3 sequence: CASSTMQSSYEQYF. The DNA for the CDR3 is TGTGCCAGCAGCACCATGCAGAGCTCCTACGAGCAGTACTTC.